The rows below give T cell receptor beta chains drawn from one sample of a study of cytomegalovirus exposure and HLA in healthy donors. Sequencing was performed with immunoSEQ multiplex PCR; in TCRdb, only in-frame clones are kept and a portion is missing. The ten top clones account for about 2%, within a sample of about 150,000 clones. What was sequenced was PBMCs. These receptors originate from a man aged 25 to 45 in good health and CMV-seronegative. Both conserved end residues are part of each CDR3. A D gene is named only where the DNA matches it firmly.

J: TRBJ1-1
D: TRBD1
V: TRBV15
DNA: TGTGCCACAGCACCGGGACAGGGGGCCGGCACTGAAGCTTTCTTT
CDR3: CATAPGQGAGTEAFF

J: TRBJ2-5
D: -
V: TRBV6-5
DNA: TGTGCCAGCAGTTACCAGGGTCGGGAGACCCAGTACTTC
CDR3: CASSYQGRETQYF

J: TRBJ1-1
D: TRBD1
V: TRBV9
DNA: TGTGCCAGCAGCGGGATTGACAGGGGGCGGAGTACTGAAGCTTTCTTT
CDR3: CASSGIDRGRSTEAFF

J: TRBJ2-2
D: TRBD2
V: TRBV5-4
DNA: TGTGCCAGCAGCTTAGGACTAGCGGTCAACACCGGGGAGCTGTTTTTT
CDR3: CASSLGLAVNTGELFF

J: TRBJ1-1
D: -
V: TRBV6-5
DNA: TGTGCCAGCAGTTACACGATGACAGTTGGCGGCACTGAAGCTTTCTTT
CDR3: CASSYTMTVGGTEAFF

J: TRBJ1-6
D: -
V: TRBV7-2
DNA: TGTGCCAGCAGCCTTGCGGCGGACAGTTTTAATTCACCCCTCCACTTT
CDR3: CASSLAADSFNSPLHF

J: TRBJ1-1
D: -
V: TRBV6-1
DNA: TGTGCCAGCAAAGAAGTGAGGAACACTGAAGCTTTCTTT
CDR3: CASKEVRNTEAFF

J: TRBJ2-3
D: TRBD2
V: TRBV7-9
DNA: TGTGCCAGCCACGGGGGGGCAGATACGCAGTATTTT
CDR3: CASHGGADTQYF

J: TRBJ2-3
D: TRBD2
V: TRBV9
DNA: TGTGCCAGCAGCGTAGGGGGACTAGCGGGAGATGGGACAGATACGCAGTATTTT
CDR3: CASSVGGLAGDGTDTQYF

J: TRBJ1-4
D: -
V: TRBV29-1
DNA: TGCAGCGTTTACTGGGGAGCGGGTGAAAAACTGTTTTTT
CDR3: CSVYWGAGEKLFF

J: TRBJ2-7
D: TRBD1
V: TRBV27
DNA: TGTGCCAGCGGAAGGGACAGAACCTACGAGCAGTACTTC
CDR3: CASGRDRTYEQYF

J: TRBJ1-3
D: -
V: TRBV28
DNA: TGTGCCAGCAGTCCCCAAGAGAACACCATATATTTT
CDR3: CASSPQENTIYF

J: TRBJ2-3
D: TRBD2
V: TRBV2
DNA: TGTGCCATCCTAGCGGGGCTAGGAGATACGCAGTATTTT
CDR3: CAILAGLGDTQYF

J: TRBJ2-1
D: -
V: TRBV4-3
DNA: TGCGCCAGCAGCAAAGACCCAGACTTCACTGAGCAGTTCTTC
CDR3: CASSKDPDFTEQFF

J: TRBJ1-5
D: -
V: TRBV19
DNA: TGTGCCAGTAGTATTTCCGGGGGGAGCAATCAGCCCCAGCATTTT
CDR3: CASSISGGSNQPQHF

J: TRBJ1-1
D: -
V: TRBV19
DNA: TGTGCCAGTAGTATAGATCGACCCAGGCAGGTGAACACTGAAGCTTTCTTT
CDR3: CASSIDRPRQVNTEAFF

J: TRBJ2-2
D: TRBD1
V: TRBV6-1
DNA: TGTGCCGGGCTCCGGACAGGGAACACCGGGGAGCTGTTTTTT
CDR3: CAGLRTGNTGELFF

J: TRBJ1-1
D: -
V: TRBV20-1
DNA: TGCAGTGCTAGAGGGGGCGGTGAAGCTTTCTTT
CDR3: CSARGGGEAFF

J: TRBJ1-3
D: TRBD1
V: TRBV30
DNA: TGTGCCTGGAGTGAGGGACAGGGGGCTGGATTAGGGTCCGGAAACACCATATATTTT
CDR3: CAWSEGQGAGLGSGNTIYF

J: TRBJ2-1
D: TRBD2
V: TRBV7-8
DNA: TGTGCCAGCAGCCTAATAGCGGGAGGGAGTAATGAGCAGTTCTTC
CDR3: CASSLIAGGSNEQFF

J: TRBJ2-2
D: -
V: TRBV6-5
DNA: TGTGCCAGCAGGCGCGGGACAGACAGGGCCGGGGAGCTGTTTTTT
CDR3: CASRRGTDRAGELFF

J: TRBJ2-3
D: -
V: TRBV6-5
DNA: TGTGCCAGCCGAACGACAGGCACAGATACGCAGTATTTT
CDR3: CASRTTGTDTQYF

J: TRBJ1-4
D: TRBD1
V: TRBV25-1
DNA: TGTGCCAGCAGAAACGACAGGGGGGGATCTGAAAAACTGTTTTTT
CDR3: CASRNDRGGSEKLFF

J: TRBJ2-5
D: -
V: TRBV9
DNA: TGTGCCAGCAGCGTAGTGGGATCCAGGGTAGGGGAGACCCAGTACTTC
CDR3: CASSVVGSRVGETQYF

J: TRBJ2-2
D: TRBD2
V: TRBV5-4
DNA: TGTGCCAGCAGCCAAGAGGGGCTAGCGGGAGCGGTCGGGGAGCTGTTTTTT
CDR3: CASSQEGLAGAVGELFF

J: TRBJ2-7
D: TRBD1
V: TRBV5-4
DNA: TGTGCCAGCAGCCCACGGACAGGGCAATACGAGCAGTACTTC
CDR3: CASSPRTGQYEQYF

J: TRBJ2-5
D: -
V: TRBV27
DNA: TGTGCCAGCAGCCTGAACGGGGGTCGGGAGACCCAGTACTTC
CDR3: CASSLNGGRETQYF

J: TRBJ2-2
D: TRBD1
V: TRBV11-2
DNA: TGTGCCAGCAGCCGGGACAGCCAAAACACCGGGGAGCTGTTTTTT
CDR3: CASSRDSQNTGELFF

J: TRBJ2-3
D: -
V: TRBV7-3
DNA: TGTGCCAGCAGCTTAACGTCGGGTAACCCAGATACGCAGTATTTT
CDR3: CASSLTSGNPDTQYF

J: TRBJ2-1
D: TRBD2
V: TRBV5-1
DNA: TGCGCCAGCAGGGGTATAGGCGGGAGACAGGAGCAGTTCTTC
CDR3: CASRGIGGRQEQFF

J: TRBJ2-7
D: TRBD2
V: TRBV4-1
DNA: TGCGCCAGCAGCCCCTCCGGGACTAGCGGGCCGAACTACGAGCAGTACTTC
CDR3: CASSPSGTSGPNYEQYF

J: TRBJ2-1
D: TRBD2
V: TRBV10-1
DNA: TGCGCCAGCAGTCCTCGACTAGCGGGAGGGAATGAGCAGTTCTTC
CDR3: CASSPRLAGGNEQFF

J: TRBJ2-2
D: TRBD2
V: TRBV27
DNA: TGTGCCAGCAGCCTCCCCCTAGCGGGAAGCGCGAACACCGGGGAGCTGTTTTTT
CDR3: CASSLPLAGSANTGELFF

J: TRBJ2-3
D: TRBD2
V: TRBV14
DNA: TGTGCCAGCAGCCCCCTAAGCGGGAGTAGGACAGATACGCAGTATTTT
CDR3: CASSPLSGSRTDTQYF

J: TRBJ1-2
D: -
V: TRBV5-1
DNA: TGCGCCAGCAGCCTGGACTTTACGGAGGGCTACACCTTC
CDR3: CASSLDFTEGYTF

J: TRBJ1-2
D: -
V: TRBV5-1
DNA: TGCGCCAGCAGCGAGGGAAGCTATGGCTACACCTTC
CDR3: CASSEGSYGYTF

J: TRBJ2-5
D: TRBD2
V: TRBV5-1
DNA: TGCGCCAGCAGCGTCGGGACTAGCGGAGCGGAGACCCAGTACTTC
CDR3: CASSVGTSGAETQYF

J: TRBJ1-2
D: -
V: TRBV7-9
DNA: TGTGCCAGCAGCCTCGAGGGCTATGGCTACACCTTC
CDR3: CASSLEGYGYTF

J: TRBJ2-2
D: TRBD2
V: TRBV6-1
DNA: TGTGCCAGCAGCCTAGCGGGAGGTAACACCGGGGAGCTGTTTTTT
CDR3: CASSLAGGNTGELFF

J: TRBJ1-1
D: TRBD1
V: TRBV7-9
DNA: TGTGCCAGCAGCTTAGGGGCAGGGGGCTCCAACACTGAAGCTTTCTTT
CDR3: CASSLGAGGSNTEAFF

J: TRBJ2-3
D: TRBD1
V: TRBV10-1
DNA: TGCGCCGGCAGCCGACAACAGGGGATAGATACGCAGTATTTT
CDR3: CAGSRQQGIDTQYF

J: TRBJ1-5
D: -
V: TRBV2
DNA: TGTGCCAGCAGTGAATCGGGGGGCGAGAGCAATCAGCCCCAGCATTTT
CDR3: CASSESGGESNQPQHF

J: TRBJ2-7
D: -
V: TRBV13
DNA: TGTGCCAGCAGCCCGACGCGGGGCCACGAGCAGTACTTC
CDR3: CASSPTRGHEQYF

J: TRBJ2-2
D: -
V: TRBV5-4
DNA: TGTGCCAGCAGCTTGGTTTCTTTGGGGGAGCTGTTTTTT
CDR3: CASSLVSLGELFF

J: TRBJ2-1
D: TRBD1
V: TRBV10-2
DNA: TGCGCCAGCACGGGGCAGGGGGCAGGGGAGCAGTTCTTC
CDR3: CASTGQGAGEQFF

J: TRBJ2-7
D: -
V: TRBV4-1
DNA: TGCGCCAGCAGCCAATCGGGCGGGGAATCCTACGAGCAGTACTTC
CDR3: CASSQSGGESYEQYF

J: TRBJ2-2
D: -
V: TRBV9
DNA: TGTGCCAGCAGCGTAGAAGGCAGGCCGAACACCGGGGAGCTGTTTTTT
CDR3: CASSVEGRPNTGELFF